The clone carrying this TCR beta chain occurred once. Its antigen is unidentified. These data originate in a study of cytomegalovirus exposure and HLA in healthy donors. Study-wide findings and caveats: Follow-up analysis found HLA locus-dependent TCR association rates, highest for DRB1 and lowest for HLA-C. TCR beta chain V- and J-gene trimming was linked, in a later analysis, to a missense variant in DCLRE1C. It was reported that TCR beta sequences correctly inferred the HLA-A and HLA-B alleles for most subjects.

Donors in the study were healthy people who gave bone marrow. Both 60 Vbeta primers and 13 Jbeta primers went into the PCR. Assay: immunoSEQ multiplex PCR; the TCRdb copy retains only in-frame clones and omits some. The sample has some 210,000 clones; 60% to 80% are singletons. Germline CDR1 GTSNPN, CDR2 SVGIG (reference sequence). The CDR3 covers 16 residues. With 2 bases clipped from V and 4 bases from J, the junction kept 14 bases outside the gene matches. Sequencing was carried out using PBMCs. This TCR was recovered from a woman in her thirties in good health and CMV-seropositive. J is TRBJ2-7 and V is TRBV30, with 7 bases lining up with TRBD2. As DNA, the CDR3 is TGTGCCTGGAGTTTTTCCGGGAGGTCCCCCTGGTACGAGCAGTACTTC. This translates into CAWSFSGRSPWYEQYF.